This T cell receptor beta chain stems from a study of blood T cell repertoires in COVID-19. The wider study: Samples of COVID-19 (acute and convalescent) were obtained from the United States, Italy and Spain. Sources were T cells, B-cell-depleted T cells, or PBMCs; the material itself was cDNA or gDNA.

Original analysis: Counts of nucleated cells, estimated from reference gene primer amplification, were obtained. Generated by immunoSEQ multiplex PCR, the TCRdb table keeps only in-frame clones and is missing some. V and J calls plus clone size are reproduced from that table; the DNA served to infer D and trimming. Of about 88,000 clones listed, about two thirds are singletons. The sequencing sample was made of peripheral blood. The clonotype comes from a woman aged 60-75 years in a cohort sampled during active or convalescent COVID-19.

CDR3 sequence reads: CASSRPGTGLNSPLHF. CDR3 DNA: TGTGCCAGCAGCCGTCCCGGGACAGGGCTTAATTCACCCCTCCACTTT. The rearrangement joins TRBV5-8 to TRBJ1-6, with 9 bases that match TRBD1. Germline CDR1 SGHTS, CDR2 YDEGEE. This CDR3 has 16 residues. Unmatched junction bases numbered 8, after V lost 4 bases and J lost 6 bases.